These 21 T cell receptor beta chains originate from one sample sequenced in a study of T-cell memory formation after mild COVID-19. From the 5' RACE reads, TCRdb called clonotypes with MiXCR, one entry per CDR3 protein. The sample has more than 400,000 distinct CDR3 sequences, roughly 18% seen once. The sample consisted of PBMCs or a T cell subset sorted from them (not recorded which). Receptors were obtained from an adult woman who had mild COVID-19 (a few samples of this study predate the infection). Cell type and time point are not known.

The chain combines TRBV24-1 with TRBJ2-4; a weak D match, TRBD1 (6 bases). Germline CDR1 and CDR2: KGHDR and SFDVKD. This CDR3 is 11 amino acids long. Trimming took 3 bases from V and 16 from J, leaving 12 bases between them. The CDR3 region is CATSDAAGEYF. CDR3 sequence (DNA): TGTGCCACCAGTGATGCCGCAGGGGAATACTTC.

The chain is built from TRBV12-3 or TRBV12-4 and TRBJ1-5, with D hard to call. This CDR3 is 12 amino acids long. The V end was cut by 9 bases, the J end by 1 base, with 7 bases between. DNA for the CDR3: TGTGCCAGTGCGGGAAGCAATCAGCCCCAGCATTTT. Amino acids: CASAGSNQPQHF.

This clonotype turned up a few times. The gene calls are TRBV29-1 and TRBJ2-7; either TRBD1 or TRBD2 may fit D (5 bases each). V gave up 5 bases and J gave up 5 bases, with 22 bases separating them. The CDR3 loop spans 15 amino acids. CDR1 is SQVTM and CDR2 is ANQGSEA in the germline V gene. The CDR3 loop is CSVIGSGQRDNEQYF. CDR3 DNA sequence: TGCAGCGTTATTGGCTCGGGGCAGCGAGACAACGAGCAGTACTTC.

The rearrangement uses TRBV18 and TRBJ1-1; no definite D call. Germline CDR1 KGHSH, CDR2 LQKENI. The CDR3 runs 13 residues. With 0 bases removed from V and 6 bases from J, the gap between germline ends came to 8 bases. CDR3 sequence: CASSPPERAEAFF. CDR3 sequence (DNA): TGTGCCAGCTCACCACCGGAACGGGCTGAAGCTTTCTTT.

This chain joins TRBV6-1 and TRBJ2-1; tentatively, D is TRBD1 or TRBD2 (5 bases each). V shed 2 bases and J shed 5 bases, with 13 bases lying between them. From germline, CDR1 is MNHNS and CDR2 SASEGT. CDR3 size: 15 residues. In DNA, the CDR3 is TGTGCCAGCAGTGAATTCGGGCAGGGAGACAATGAGCAGTTCTTC. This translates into CASSEFGQGDNEQFF.

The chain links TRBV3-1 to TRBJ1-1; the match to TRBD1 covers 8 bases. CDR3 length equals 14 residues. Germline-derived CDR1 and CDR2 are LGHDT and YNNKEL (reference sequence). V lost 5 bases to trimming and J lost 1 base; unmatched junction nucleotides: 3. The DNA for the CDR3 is TGTGCCAGCAGCAGCAGGGGGCAGAACACTGAAGCTTTCTTT. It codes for CASSSRGQNTEAFF. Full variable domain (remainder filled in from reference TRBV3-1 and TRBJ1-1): DTAVSQTPKYLVTQMGNDKSIKCEQNLGHDTMYWYKQDSKKFLKIMFSYNNKELIINETVPNRFSPKSPDKAHLNLHINSLELGDSAVYFCASSSRGQNTEAFFGQGTRLTVV.

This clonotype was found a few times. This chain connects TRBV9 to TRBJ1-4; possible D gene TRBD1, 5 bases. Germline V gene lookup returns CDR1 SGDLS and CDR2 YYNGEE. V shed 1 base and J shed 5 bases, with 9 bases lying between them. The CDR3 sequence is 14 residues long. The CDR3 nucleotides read TGTGCCAGCAGCGTACAGGGTGTAAATGAAAAACTGTTTTTT. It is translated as CASSVQGVNEKLFF.

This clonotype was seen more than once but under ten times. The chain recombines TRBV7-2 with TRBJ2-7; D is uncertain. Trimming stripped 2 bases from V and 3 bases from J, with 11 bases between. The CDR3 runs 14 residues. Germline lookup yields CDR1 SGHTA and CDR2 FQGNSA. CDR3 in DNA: TGTGCCAGCAGCTTAATTGGAGCAGGCTACGAGCAGTACTTC. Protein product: CASSLIGAGYEQYF.

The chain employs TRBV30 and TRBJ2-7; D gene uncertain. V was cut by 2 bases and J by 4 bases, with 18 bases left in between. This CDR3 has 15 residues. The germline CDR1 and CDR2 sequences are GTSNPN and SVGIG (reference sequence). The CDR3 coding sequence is TGTGCCTGGAGTTTCGGCCCCCCGACGAAATACGAGCAGTACTTC. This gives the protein CAWSFGPPTKYEQYF. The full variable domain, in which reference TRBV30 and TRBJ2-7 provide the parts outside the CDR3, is SQTIHQWPATLVQPVGSPLSLECTVEGTSNPNLYWYRQAAGRGLQLLFYSVGIGQISSEVPQNLSASRPQDRQFILSSKKLLLSDSGFYLCAWSFGPPTKYEQYFGPGTRLTVT.

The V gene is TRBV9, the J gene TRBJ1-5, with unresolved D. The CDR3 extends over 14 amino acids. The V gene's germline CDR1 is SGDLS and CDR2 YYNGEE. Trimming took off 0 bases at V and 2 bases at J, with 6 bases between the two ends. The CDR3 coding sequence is TGTGCCAGCAGCGTAGGGAAGGGCAATCAGCCCCAGCATTTT. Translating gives CASSVGKGNQPQHF.

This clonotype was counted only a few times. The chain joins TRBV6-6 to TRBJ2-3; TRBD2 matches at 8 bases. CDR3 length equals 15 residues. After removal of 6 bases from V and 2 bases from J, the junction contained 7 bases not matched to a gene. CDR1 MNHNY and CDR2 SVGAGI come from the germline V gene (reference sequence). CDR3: CASRKDGGATDTQYF. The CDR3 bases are TGTGCCAGCAGGAAAGACGGGGGGGCCACAGATACGCAGTATTTT.

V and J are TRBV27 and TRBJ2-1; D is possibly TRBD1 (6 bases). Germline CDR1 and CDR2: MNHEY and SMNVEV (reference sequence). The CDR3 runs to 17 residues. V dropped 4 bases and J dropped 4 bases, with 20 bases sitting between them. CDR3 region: CASSSYGDTTLYNEQFF. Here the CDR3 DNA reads TGTGCCAGCAGTTCCTATGGGGACACGACATTATACAATGAGCAGTTCTTC.

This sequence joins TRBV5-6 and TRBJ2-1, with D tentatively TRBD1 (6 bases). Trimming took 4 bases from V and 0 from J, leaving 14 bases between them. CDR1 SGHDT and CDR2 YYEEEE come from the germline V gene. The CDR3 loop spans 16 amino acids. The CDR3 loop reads CASSEKQGSSYNEQFF. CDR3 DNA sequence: TGTGCCAGCAGCGAGAAACAGGGTAGCTCCTACAATGAGCAGTTCTTC.

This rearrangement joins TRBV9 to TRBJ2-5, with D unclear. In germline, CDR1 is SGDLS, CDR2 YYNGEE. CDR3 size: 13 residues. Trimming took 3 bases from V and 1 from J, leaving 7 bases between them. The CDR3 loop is CASSAPGQETQYF. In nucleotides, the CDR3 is TGTGCCAGCAGCGCCCCGGGCCAAGAGACCCAGTACTTC. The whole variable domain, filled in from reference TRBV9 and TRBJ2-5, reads DSGVTQTPKHLITATGQRVTLRCSPRSGDLSVYWYQQSLDQGLQFLIQYYNGEERAKGNILERFSAQQFPDLHSELNLSSLELGDSALYFCASSAPGQETQYFGPGTRLLVL.

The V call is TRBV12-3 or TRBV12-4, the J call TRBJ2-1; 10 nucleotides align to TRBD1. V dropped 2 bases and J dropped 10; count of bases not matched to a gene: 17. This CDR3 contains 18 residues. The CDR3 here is CASSLFDVWGQGRGEQFF. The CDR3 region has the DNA TGTGCCAGCAGTTTATTCGACGTTTGGGGACAGGGGCGAGGGGAGCAGTTCTTC.

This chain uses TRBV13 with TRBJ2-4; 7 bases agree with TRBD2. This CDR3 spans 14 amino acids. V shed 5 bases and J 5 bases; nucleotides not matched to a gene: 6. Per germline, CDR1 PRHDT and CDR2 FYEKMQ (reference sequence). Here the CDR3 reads CASSLRGRENIQYF. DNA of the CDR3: TGTGCCAGCAGCCTTAGAGGGAGGGAAAACATTCAGTACTTC. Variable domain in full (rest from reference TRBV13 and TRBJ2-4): AAGVIQSPRHLIKEKRETATLKCYPIPRHDTVYWYQQGPGQDPQFLISFYEKMQSDKGSIPDRFSAQQFSDYHSELNMSSLELGDSALYFCASSLRGRENIQYFGAGTRLSVL.

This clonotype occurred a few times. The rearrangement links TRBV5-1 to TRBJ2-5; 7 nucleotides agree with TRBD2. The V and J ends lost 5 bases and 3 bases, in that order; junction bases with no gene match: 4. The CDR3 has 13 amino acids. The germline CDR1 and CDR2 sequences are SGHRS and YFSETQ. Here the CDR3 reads CASRSAGEETQYF. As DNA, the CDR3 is TGCGCCAGCAGATCGGCGGGAGAAGAGACCCAGTACTTC.

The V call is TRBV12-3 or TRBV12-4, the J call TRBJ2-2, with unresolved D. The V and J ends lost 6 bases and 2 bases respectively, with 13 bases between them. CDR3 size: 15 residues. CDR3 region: CASRPSGPNTGELFF. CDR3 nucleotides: TGTGCCAGCAGACCTTCTGGACCCAACACCGGGGAGCTGTTTTTT.

Written as DNA, the CDR3 is TGTGCCAGCAGCGTAGGGACTAGCGGGAGAGTAAAGGGGTACGAGCAGTACTTC. Amino acid sequence: CASSVGTSGRVKGYEQYF. This chain joins TRBV9 and TRBJ2-7; 13 nucleotides agree with TRBD2. Per germline, CDR1 SGDLS and CDR2 YYNGEE. The CDR3 is 18 amino acids. V shed 0 bases and J 4 bases; nucleotides not matched to a gene: 10.

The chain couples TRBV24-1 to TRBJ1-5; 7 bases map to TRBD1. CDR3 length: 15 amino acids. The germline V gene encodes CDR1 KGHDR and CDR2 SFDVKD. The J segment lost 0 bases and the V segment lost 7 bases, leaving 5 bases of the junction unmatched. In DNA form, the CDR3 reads TGTGCCACCAGCGAGGGGGCAGATAGCAATCAGCCCCAGCATTTT. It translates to CATSEGADSNQPQHF.

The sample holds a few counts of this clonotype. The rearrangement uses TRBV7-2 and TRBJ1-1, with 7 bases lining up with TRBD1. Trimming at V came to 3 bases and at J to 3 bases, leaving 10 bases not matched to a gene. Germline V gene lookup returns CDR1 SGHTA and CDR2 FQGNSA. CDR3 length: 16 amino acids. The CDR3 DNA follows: TGTGCCAGCAGCTTCGAGACAGGGAGAGTTTACACTGAAGCTTTCTTT. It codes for CASSFETGRVYTEAFF.